This T cell receptor beta chain was captured in a study of Tregs in tolerant kidney transplant recipients. Study results and caveats: Donor-specific Treg expansion exceeded global Treg expansion in tolerant patients, suggesting antigen drive. The small number of patients limits these findings pending further validation. The most relevant donor-specific Treg TCRbeta repertoire apparently came from expansion with activated donor B cells.

Comments on this clone: Antigen unknown. One end of the junction is discordant with germline, which a read error may explain.

Recipients received nonmyeloablative bone marrow transplants from related graft donors, with transient mixed chimerism. CD4+CD25+CD127- Tregs, CD4+CD25- non-Tregs, CD4 and CD8 cells were sorted. The CDR3 is 17 amino acids. Per germline, CDR1 MGHDK and CDR2 SYGVNS. The protocol was immunoSEQ multiplex PCR, while the TCRdb copy is restricted to in-frame clones and leaves out a portion. The sample carries about 64,000 clones, approximately 87% recorded once. The chain links TRBV25-1 to TRBJ2-2; 10 nucleotides line up with TRBD2. This TCR was recovered from a human patient who received a combined kidney and bone marrow transplant. Certain T cells may be donor cells from the graft. The starting material was CD4+ T cells from blood (PBMCs), obtained 6 months after the transplant. DNA of the CDR3: TGTGCCGGCAGATTAGGCTCTAGCGGGAGCCCCACCGGGGAGCTGTTTTTT. Amino acid sequence: CAGRLGSSGSPTGELFF.